This section outlines one T cell receptor (beta chain) sequence together with its context. Here immunoSEQ multiplex PCR was the method, and the copy in TCRdb shows in-frame clones only, minus some. Counted here are 250,000 or so clones, approximately 87% occurring once; the ten biggest clones make up about 5.9%. The data stem from a study of blood T cell repertoires in COVID-19. Study-level background: Samples taken during acute and convalescent COVID-19 were collected in the United States, Italy and Spain. PBMCs, B-cell-depleted T cells, or T cells were the source of the cDNA or gDNA that made up the material.

This CDR3 is 14 amino acids long. Germline V gives CDR1 SGHTA, CDR2 FQGNSA. Trimming removed 4 bases at V and 5 bases at J, with 14 bases between. Sequencing was performed on peripheral blood. V is TRBV7-2 and J is TRBJ1-2; tentative D call: TRBD1 (6 bases). The receptor's source is a man aged 60-69 years with acute or convalescent COVID-19. CDR3 in DNA: TGTGCCAGCAGCTCCGGGACACCGGATTATGGCTACACCTTC. Its translation: CASSSGTPDYGYTF.